Here is one TCR beta chain with its context. The antigen remains undetermined. This sample stems from a study of cytomegalovirus exposure and HLA in healthy donors. Study-level information: Around 80 million unique TCR sequences came from HLA-typed donors in an early release.

Whole-study findings and limits: Later genetic work tied a missense DCLRE1C variant to beta-chain V and J trimming.

The PCR ran on 60 Vbeta and 13 Jbeta primers. The repertoire was sequenced with immunoSEQ multiplex PCR; TCRdb's copy has only in-frame clones and lacks some. Among roughly 120,000 clones listed, about four fifths were seen once. CDR3 length: 16 amino acids. The trim removed 2 bases at V and 1 base at J, leaving 5 bases unmatched. Germline values: CDR1 MNHNS, CDR2 SASEGT. The sequencing input was PBMCs. The chain couples TRBV6-1 to TRBJ2-3; TRBD1 agrees at 8 bases. The receptor was derived from a man aged 30 to 39 in good health and CMV-seronegative. The CDR3 sequence: CASSERTGLGTDTQYF. The CDR3 DNA sequence: TGTGCCAGCAGTGAAAGGACAGGGCTAGGCACAGATACGCAGTATTTT.